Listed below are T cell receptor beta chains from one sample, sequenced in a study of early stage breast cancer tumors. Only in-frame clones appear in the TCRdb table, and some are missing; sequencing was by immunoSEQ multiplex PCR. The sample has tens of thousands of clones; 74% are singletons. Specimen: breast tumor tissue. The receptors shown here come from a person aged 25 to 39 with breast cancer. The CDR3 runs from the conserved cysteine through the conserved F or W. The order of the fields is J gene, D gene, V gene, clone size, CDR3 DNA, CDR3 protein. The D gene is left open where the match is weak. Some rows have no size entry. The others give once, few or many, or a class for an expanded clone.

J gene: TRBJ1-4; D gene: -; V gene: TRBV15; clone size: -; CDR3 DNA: TGTGCCACCAGCAGAGACCGGCTTGCAACTAATGAAAAACTGTTTTTT; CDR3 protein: CATSRDRLATNEKLFF
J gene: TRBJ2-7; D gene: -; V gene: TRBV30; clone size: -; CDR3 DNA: TGTGCCTGGAGACGGGCGGGGGAGCAGTACTTC; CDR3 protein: CAWRRAGEQYF
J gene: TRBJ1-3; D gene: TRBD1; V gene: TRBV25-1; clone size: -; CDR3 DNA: TGTGCCAGCAGTGAATACAGGACAGGGGGCTCTGGAAACACCATATATTTT; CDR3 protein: CASSEYRTGGSGNTIYF
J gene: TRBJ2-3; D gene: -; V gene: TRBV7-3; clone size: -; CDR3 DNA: TGTGCCAGCAGCCGTGGGCCAGTGGGCACAGATACGCAGTATTTT; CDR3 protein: CASSRGPVGTDTQYF
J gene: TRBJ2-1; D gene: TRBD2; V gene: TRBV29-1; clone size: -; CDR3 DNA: TGCAGCGTTGAAGGACTAGCGGGGTCCGTGAGCTCCTACAATGAGCAGTTCTTC; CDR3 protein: CSVEGLAGSVSSYNEQFF
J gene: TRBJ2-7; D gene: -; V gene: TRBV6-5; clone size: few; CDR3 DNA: TGTGCCAGCTCTAACAGAGCCCGCTCCTACGAGCAGTACTTC; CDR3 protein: CASSNRARSYEQYF
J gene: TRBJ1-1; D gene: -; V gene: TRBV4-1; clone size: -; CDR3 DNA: TGCGCCAGCAGCCAAGAAGCGCGGGGAACATACACTGAAGCTTTCTTT; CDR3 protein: CASSQEARGTYTEAFF
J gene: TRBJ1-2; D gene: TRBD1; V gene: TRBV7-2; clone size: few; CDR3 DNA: TGTGCCAGCAGCGTCCCGGGACAGGGCGGTAACTATGGCTACACCTTC; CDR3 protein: CASSVPGQGGNYGYTF
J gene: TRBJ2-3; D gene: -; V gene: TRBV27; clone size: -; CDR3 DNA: TGTGCCAGCAGTTTACAAGGGGATACGCAGTATTTT; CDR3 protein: CASSLQGDTQYF
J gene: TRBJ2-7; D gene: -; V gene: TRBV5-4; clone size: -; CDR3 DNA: TGTGCCAGCAGTATCGCGGGCTCCTACGAGCAGTACTTC; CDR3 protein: CASSIAGSYEQYF
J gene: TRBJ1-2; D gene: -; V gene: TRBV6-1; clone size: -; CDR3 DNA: TGTGCCAGTTATGGACAATCCGATTATGGCTACACCTTC; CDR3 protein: CASYGQSDYGYTF
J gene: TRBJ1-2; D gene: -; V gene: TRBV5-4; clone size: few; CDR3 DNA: TGTGCCAGCAGCTTGGGGGGGGACTATGGCTACACCTTC; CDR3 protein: CASSLGGDYGYTF
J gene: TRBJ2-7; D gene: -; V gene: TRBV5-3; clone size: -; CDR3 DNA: TGTGCCAGAAGCTTGGTAACTTTAGCGGTTCCCCCCTACGAGCAGTACTTC; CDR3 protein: CARSLVTLAVPPYEQYF
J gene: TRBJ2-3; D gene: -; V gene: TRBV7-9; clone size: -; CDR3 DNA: TGTGCCAGCAGCTCTAGCCGTAGCACAGATACGCAGTATTTT; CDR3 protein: CASSSSRSTDTQYF
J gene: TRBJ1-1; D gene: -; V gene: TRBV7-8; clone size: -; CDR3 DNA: TGTGCCAGCAGCCCCGACAGCACTGAAGCTTTCTTT; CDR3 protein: CASSPDSTEAFF
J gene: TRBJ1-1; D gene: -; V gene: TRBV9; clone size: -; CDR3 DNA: TGTGCCAGCAGCGTAGTTGAGGGGTTGAACACTGAAGCTTTCTTT; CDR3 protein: CASSVVEGLNTEAFF
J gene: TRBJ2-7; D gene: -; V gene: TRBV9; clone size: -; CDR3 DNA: TGTGCCAGCAGCGTAGTTTGGGGACGCCCCTACGAGCAGTACTTC; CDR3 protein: CASSVVWGRPYEQYF
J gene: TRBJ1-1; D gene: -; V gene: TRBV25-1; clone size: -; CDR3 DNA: TGTGCCAGCAGTGATCCAACAGGGAACCCTGAAGCTTTCTTT; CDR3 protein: CASSDPTGNPEAFF
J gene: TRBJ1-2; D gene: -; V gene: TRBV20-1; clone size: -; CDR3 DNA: TGCAGTGCTAGAAGTAAACCGCGCACCTTC; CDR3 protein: CSARSKPRTF
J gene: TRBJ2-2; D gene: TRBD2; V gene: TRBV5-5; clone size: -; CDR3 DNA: TGTGCCAGCAAGGGAGAAAGCGGGATGAACACCGGGGAGCTGTTTTTT; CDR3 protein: CASKGESGMNTGELFF
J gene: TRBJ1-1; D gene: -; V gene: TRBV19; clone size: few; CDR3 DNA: TGTGCCAGTAGTATGTTGGAAGTCACTGAAGCTTTCTTT; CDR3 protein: CASSMLEVTEAFF
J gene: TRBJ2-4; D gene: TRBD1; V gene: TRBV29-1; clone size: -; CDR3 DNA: TGCAGCGTTTATGGACAGGGTGAAAACATTCAGTACTTC; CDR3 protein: CSVYGQGENIQYF
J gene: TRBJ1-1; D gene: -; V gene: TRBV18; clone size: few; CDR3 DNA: TGTGCCAGCTCACCACTACGAGACACTGAAGCTTTCTTT; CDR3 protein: CASSPLRDTEAFF
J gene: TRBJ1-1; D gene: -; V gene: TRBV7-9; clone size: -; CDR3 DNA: TGTGCCAGCAGCTTAGGTGGGACACTTAGGAACACTGAAGCTTTCTTT; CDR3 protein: CASSLGGTLRNTEAFF
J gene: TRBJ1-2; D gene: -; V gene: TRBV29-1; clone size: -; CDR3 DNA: TGCAGCGTTGAGGGTGATTCCTACGCCAGGGCTAACTATGGCTACACCTTC; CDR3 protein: CSVEGDSYARANYGYTF
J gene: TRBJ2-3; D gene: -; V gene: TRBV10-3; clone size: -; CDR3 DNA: TGTGCCACCATTTCAACAGAGCCCGCACAAGATACGCAGTATTTT; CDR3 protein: CATISTEPAQDTQYF
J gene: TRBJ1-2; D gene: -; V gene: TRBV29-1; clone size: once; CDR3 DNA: TGCAGCGTTGCCTACGGGGGCTATGGCTACACCTTC; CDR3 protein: CSVAYGGYGYTF
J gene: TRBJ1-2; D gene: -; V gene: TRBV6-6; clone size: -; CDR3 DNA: TGTGCCAGCACAGCCGAGGCTGGCTACACCTTC; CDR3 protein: CASTAEAGYTF